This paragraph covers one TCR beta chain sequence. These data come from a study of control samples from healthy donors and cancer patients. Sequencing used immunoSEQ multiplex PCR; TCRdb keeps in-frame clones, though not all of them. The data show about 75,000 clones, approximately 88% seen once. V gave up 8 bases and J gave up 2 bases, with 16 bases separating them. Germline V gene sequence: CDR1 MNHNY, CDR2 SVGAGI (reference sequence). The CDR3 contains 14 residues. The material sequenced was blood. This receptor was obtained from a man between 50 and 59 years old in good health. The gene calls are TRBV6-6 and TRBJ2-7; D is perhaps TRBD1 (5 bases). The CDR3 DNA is TGTGCCAGCCTTGGGGCGCGCAATACCTACGAGCAGTACTTC. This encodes CASLGARNTYEQYF.